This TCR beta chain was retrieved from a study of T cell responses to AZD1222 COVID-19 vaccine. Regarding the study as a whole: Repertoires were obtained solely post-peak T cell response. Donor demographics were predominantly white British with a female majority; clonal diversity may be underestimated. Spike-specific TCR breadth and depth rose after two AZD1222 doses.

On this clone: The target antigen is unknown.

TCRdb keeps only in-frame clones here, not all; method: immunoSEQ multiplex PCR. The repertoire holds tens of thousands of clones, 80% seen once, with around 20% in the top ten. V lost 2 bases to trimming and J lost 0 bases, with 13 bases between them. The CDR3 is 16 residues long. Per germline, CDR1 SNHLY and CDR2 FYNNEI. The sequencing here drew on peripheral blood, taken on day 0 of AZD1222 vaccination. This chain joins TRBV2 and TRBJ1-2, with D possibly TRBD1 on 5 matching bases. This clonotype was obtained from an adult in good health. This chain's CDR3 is CASSELGPPTNYGYTF. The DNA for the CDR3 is TGTGCCAGCAGTGAACTGGGGCCCCCAACTAACTATGGCTACACCTTC.